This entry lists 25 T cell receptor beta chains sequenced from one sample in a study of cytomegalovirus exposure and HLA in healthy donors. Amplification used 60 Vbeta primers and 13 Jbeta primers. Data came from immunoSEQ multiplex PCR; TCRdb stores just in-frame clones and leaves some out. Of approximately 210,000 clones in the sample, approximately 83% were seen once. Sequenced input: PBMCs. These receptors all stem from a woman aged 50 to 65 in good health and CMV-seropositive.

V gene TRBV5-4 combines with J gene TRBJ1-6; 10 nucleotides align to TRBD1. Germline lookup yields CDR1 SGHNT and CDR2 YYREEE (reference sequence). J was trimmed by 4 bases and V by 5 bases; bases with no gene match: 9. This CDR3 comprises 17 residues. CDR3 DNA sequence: TGTGCCAGCAGATCACTGACAGGGGGCGGATATAATTCACCCCTCCACTTT. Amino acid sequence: CASRSLTGGGYNSPLHF.

The CDR3 sequence is CASSPRTENTEAFF. As DNA, the CDR3 is TGTGCCAGCAGCCCCAGAACAGAAAACACTGAAGCTTTCTTT. J is TRBJ1-1 and V is TRBV7-8; D gene uncertain. The V and J ends lost 5 bases and 2 bases respectively, with 12 bases between them. The CDR3 length is 14 residues. Germline-derived CDR1 and CDR2 are SGHVS and FQNEAQ.

The CDR3 bases are TGTGCCAGCTCACCACGGGCGTACAGTAACTATGGCTACACCTTC. Its protein is CASSPRAYSNYGYTF. This chain joins TRBV18 and TRBJ1-2; D gene uncertain. CDR1 and CDR2 from the germline V gene are KGHSH and LQKENI. This CDR3 comprises 15 residues. The germline V and J ends were trimmed by 1 base and 1 base, with 10 bases remaining between them.

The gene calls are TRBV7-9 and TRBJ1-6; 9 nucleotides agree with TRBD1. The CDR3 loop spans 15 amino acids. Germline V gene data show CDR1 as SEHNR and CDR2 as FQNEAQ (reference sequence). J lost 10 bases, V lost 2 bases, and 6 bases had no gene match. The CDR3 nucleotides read TGTGCCAGCAGCTTACCGACAGGGGGTCGGTCACCCCTCCACTTT. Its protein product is CASSLPTGGRSPLHF.

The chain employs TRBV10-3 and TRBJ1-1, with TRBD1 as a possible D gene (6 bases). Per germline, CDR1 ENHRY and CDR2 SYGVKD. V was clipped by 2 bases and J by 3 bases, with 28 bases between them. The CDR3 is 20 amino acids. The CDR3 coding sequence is TGTGCCATCAGTGAGGGACGGTTAGGTTATCGGGAACAGGGATACACTGAAGCTTTCTTT. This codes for CAISEGRLGYREQGYTEAFF.

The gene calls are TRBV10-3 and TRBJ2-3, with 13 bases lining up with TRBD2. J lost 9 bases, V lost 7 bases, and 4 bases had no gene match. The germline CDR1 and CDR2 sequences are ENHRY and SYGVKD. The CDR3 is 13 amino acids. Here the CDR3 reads CAIKRTSGGTQYF. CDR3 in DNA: TGTGCCATCAAAAGGACTAGCGGGGGAACGCAGTATTTT.

The CDR3 sequence: CASMRRGDGNTEAFF. CDR3 DNA: TGTGCCAGCATGAGACGGGGGGACGGGAACACTGAAGCTTTCTTT. The chain links TRBV2 to TRBJ1-1, with D possibly TRBD1 on 5 matching bases. V was trimmed by 7 bases and J by 1 base, leaving 16 bases between them. Germline CDR1 and CDR2: SNHLY and FYNNEI. The CDR3 totals 15 residues.

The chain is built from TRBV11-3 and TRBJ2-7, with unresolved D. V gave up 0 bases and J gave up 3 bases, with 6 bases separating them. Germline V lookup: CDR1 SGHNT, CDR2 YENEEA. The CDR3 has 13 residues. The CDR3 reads CASSLEQFYEQYF. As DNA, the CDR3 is TGTGCCAGCAGCTTAGAACAGTTCTACGAGCAGTACTTC.

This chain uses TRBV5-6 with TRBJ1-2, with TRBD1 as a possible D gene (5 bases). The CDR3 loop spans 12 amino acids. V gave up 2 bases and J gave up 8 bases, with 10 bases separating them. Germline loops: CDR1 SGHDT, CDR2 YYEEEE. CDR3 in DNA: TGTGCCAGCAGCTTCAGGGTTGGCGGCTACACCTTC. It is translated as CASSFRVGGYTF.

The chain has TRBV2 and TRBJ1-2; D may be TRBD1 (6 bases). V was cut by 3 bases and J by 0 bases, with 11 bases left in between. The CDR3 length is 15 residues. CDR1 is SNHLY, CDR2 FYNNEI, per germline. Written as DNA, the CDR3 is TGTGCCAGCAGTGACCCAGGGGCGGCTAACTATGGCTACACCTTC. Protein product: CASSDPGAANYGYTF.

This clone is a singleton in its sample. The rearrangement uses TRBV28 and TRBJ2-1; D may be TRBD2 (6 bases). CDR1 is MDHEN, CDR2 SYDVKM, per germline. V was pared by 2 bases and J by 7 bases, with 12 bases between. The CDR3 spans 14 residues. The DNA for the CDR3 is TGTGCCAGCAGTTTAACTAGCACCCATAATGAGCAGTTCTTC. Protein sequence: CASSLTSTHNEQFF.

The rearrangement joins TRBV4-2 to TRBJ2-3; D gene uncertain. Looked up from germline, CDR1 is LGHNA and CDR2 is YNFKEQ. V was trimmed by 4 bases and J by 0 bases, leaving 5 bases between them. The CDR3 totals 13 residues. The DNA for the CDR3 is TGTGCCAGCAGCCCCGGGAGCACAGATACGCAGTATTTT. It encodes CASSPGSTDTQYF.

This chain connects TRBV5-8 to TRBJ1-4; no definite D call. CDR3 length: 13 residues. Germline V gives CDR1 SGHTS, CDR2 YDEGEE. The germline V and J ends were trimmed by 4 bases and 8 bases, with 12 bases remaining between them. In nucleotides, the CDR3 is TGTGCCAGCAGCCTTGGCAGGCGCGAAAAACTGTTTTTT. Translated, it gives CASSLGRREKLFF.

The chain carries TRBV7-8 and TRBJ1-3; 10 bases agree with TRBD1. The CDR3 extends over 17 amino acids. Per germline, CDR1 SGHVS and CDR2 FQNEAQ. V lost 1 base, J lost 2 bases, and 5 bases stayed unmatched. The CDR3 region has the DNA TGTGCCAGCAGCTTAGACCAGGGACAGGGGACTGGAAACACCATATATTTT. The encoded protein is CASSLDQGQGTGNTIYF.

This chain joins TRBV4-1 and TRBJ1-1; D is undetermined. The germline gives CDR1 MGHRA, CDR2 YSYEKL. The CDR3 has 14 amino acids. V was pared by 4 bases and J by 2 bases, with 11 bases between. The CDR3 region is CASSPTAGNTEAFF. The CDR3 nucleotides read TGCGCCAGCAGCCCTACAGCAGGAAACACTGAAGCTTTCTTT.

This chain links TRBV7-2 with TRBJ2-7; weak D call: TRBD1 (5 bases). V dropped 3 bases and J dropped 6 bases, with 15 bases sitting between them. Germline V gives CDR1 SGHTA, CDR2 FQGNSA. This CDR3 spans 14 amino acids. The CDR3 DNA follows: TGTGCCAGCAGCTTGGCAGGGATGGTTAGCGAGCAGTACTTC. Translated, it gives CASSLAGMVSEQYF.

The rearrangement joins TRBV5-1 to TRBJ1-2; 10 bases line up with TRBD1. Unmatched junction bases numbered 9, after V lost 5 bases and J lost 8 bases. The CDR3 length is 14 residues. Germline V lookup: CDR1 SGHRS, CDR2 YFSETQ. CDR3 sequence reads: CASRQTGGEVGYTF. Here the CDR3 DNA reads TGCGCCAGCAGACAGACAGGGGGCGAAGTAGGCTACACCTTC.

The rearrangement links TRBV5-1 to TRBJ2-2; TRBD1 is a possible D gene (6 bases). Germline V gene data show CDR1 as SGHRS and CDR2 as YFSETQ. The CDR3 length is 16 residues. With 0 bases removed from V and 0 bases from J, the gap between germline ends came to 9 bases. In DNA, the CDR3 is TGCGCCAGCAGCTTGGATACAGGGCCGAACACCGGGGAGCTGTTTTTT. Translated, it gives CASSLDTGPNTGELFF.

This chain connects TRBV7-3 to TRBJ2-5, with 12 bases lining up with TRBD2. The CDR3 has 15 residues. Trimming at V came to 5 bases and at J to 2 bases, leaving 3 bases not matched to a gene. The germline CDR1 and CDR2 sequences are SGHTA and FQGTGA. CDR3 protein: CASSLGTSGQETQYF. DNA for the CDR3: TGTGCCAGCAGCCTTGGGACTAGCGGGCAAGAGACCCAGTACTTC.

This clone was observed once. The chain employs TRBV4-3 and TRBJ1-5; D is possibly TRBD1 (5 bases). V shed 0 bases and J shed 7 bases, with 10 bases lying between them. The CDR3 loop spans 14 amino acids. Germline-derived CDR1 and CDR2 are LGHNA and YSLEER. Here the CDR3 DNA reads TGCGCCAGCAGCCAAGAGTCCAGGGCACAGCCCCAGCATTTT. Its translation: CASSQESRAQPQHF.

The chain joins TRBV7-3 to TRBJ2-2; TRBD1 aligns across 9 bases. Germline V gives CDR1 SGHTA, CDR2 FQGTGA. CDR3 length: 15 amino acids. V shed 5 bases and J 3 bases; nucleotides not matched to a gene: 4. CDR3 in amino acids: CASSATGGDTGELFF. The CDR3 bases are TGTGCCAGCAGCGCGACAGGGGGGGACACCGGGGAGCTGTTTTTT.

The CDR3 reads CASSLTGGLSAGELFF. In nucleotides, the CDR3 is TGTGCCAGCAGCTTAACCGGCGGTTTATCCGCCGGGGAGCTGTTTTTT. V gene TRBV7-3 combines with J gene TRBJ2-2; D ambiguous. V lost 0 bases, J lost 6 bases, and 14 bases lay in between. The CDR3 consists of 16 residues. Germline V gene data show CDR1 as SGHTA and CDR2 as FQGTGA.

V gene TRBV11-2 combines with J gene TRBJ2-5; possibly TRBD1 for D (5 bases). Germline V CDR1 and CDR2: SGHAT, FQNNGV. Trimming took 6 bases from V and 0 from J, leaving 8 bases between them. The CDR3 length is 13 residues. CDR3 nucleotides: TGTGCCAGCAGACAGGCAAACCAAGAGACCCAGTACTTC. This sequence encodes CASRQANQETQYF. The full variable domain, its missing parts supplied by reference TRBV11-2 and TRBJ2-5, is EAGVAQSPRYKIIEKRQSVAFWCNPISGHATLYWYQQILGQGPKLLIQFQNNGVVDDSQLPKDRFSAERLKGVDSTLKIQPAKLEDSAVYLCASRQANQETQYFGPGTRLLVL.

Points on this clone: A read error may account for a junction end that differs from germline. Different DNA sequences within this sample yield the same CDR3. The CDR3 protein is CASSSLFEQYF. DNA of the CDR3: TGCGCCAGCAGCTCCCTGTTCGAGCAGTACTTC. This chain connects TRBV11-1 to TRBJ2-7; no definite D call. The CDR3 loop spans 11 amino acids. Germline V gives CDR1 SGHAT, CDR2 FQDESV (reference sequence).

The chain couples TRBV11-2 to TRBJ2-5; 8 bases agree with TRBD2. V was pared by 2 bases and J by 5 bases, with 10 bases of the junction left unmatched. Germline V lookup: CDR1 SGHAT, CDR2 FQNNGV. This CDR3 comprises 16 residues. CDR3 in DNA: TGTGCCAGCAGCTTATTCGGGGGGGCCGCGAGGGAGACCCAGTACTTC. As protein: CASSLFGGAARETQYF.